Shown below are 32 T cell receptor beta chains from a single sample sequenced in a study of cytomegalovirus exposure and HLA in healthy donors. Primers included in the PCR were 60 Vbeta and 13 Jbeta primers. Only in-frame clones appear in the TCRdb table, and some are missing; sequencing was by immunoSEQ multiplex PCR. Recorded for this sample: about 160,000 clones. Sequencing was done on a sample of PBMCs. All receptors come from a woman aged 55-70 years in good health and CMV-seronegative.

This chain connects TRBV6-5 to TRBJ1-2; D is unresolved. The V and J ends lost 6 bases and 2 bases respectively, with 10 bases between them. CDR1 is MNHEY and CDR2 is SVGAGI in the germline V gene. The CDR3 loop spans 13 amino acids. For the CDR3, the DNA is TGTGCCAGCAGCCCCCGGGAGAACTATGGCTACACCTTC. This gives the protein CASSPRENYGYTF.

The chain carries TRBV5-1 and TRBJ1-4, with D maybe TRBD1 (6 bases). This CDR3 is 16 amino acids long. CDR1 SGHRS and CDR2 YFSETQ come from the germline V gene. V was trimmed by 3 bases and J by 6 bases, leaving 18 bases between them. The CDR3 loop reads CASSSGQQGWYEKLFF. In DNA form, the CDR3 reads TGCGCCAGCAGCTCCGGACAGCAGGGGTGGTATGAAAAACTGTTTTTT.

V is TRBV5-5 and J is TRBJ2-1, with 7 bases matching TRBD2. The length of the CDR3 is 14 residues. Looked up from germline, CDR1 is SGHKS and CDR2 is YYEKEE (reference sequence). After removal of 4 bases from V and 6 bases from J, the junction contained 7 bases not matched to a gene. For the CDR3, the DNA is TGTGCCAGCAGCCCCTCAGGGACTATCAATGAGCAGTTCTTC. Its protein is CASSPSGTINEQFF.

CDR3 in amino acids: CASSADRNTEAFF. DNA for the CDR3: TGTGCCAGCAGTGCCGACAGAAACACTGAAGCTTTCTTT. This chain uses TRBV6-4 with TRBJ1-1; D might be TRBD1 (5 bases). V lost 4 bases to trimming and J lost 2 bases, with 8 bases between them. The CDR3 has 13 amino acids. Germline V gene lookup returns CDR1 MRHNA and CDR2 SNTAGT.

This rearrangement joins TRBV6-1 to TRBJ2-1; D might be TRBD1 (5 bases). The length of the CDR3 is 13 residues. Germline V lookup: CDR1 MNHNS, CDR2 SASEGT. Trimming removed 7 bases from V and 15 bases from J, with 22 bases in between. CDR3 DNA: TGTGCCAGCACCACCCTCCCGAACCCAGGGCCGTTCTTC. Protein product: CASTTLPNPGPFF.

The V call is TRBV5-6, the J call TRBJ2-1; D is unresolved. The CDR3 consists of 13 residues. The V end lost 4 bases, the J end lost 7 bases, and 12 bases lay between the germline ends. Germline V gene sequence: CDR1 SGHDT, CDR2 YYEEEE. CDR3 loop: CASSAAYRNEQFF. The CDR3 DNA reads TGTGCCAGCAGCGCGGCTTATAGAAATGAGCAGTTCTTC.

Details on this clone: The sample has other DNA sequences that encode this CDR3 too. The chain carries TRBV5-4 and TRBJ2-7; 8 nucleotides align to TRBD2. The ends lost 4 bases at V and 0 bases at J; junction bases unmatched: 3. CDR1 is SGHNT, CDR2 YYREEE, per germline (reference sequence). This CDR3 has 14 amino acids. CDR3 residues: CASSGGGTSYEQYF. Written as DNA, the CDR3 is TGTGCCAGCAGCGGCGGGGGGACCTCCTACGAGCAGTACTTC.

The chain has TRBV18 and TRBJ1-4; 7 nucleotides align to TRBD1. V shed 2 bases and J 0 bases; nucleotides not matched to a gene: 3. Germline assignment: CDR1 KGHSH and CDR2 LQKENI. This CDR3 spans 16 amino acids. CDR3 nucleotides: TGTGCCAGCTCACCAGGACAGGTTGCAACTAATGAAAAACTGTTTTTT. Translation gives CASSPGQVATNEKLFF.

The chain combines TRBV12-5 with TRBJ2-2; perhaps TRBD1 as D (6 bases). Trimming took 8 bases from V and 6 from J, leaving 13 bases between them. Germline CDR1 reads LGHNT; CDR2 reads FRNRAP. The CDR3 length is 13 residues. Here the CDR3 reads CASRQGLSGELFF. CDR3 nucleotide sequence: TGTGCTAGTCGGCAGGGGCTCTCCGGGGAGCTGTTTTTT.

The rearrangement uses TRBV7-3 and TRBJ2-3; 7 bases are a match to TRBD2. The V gene's germline CDR1 is SGHTA and CDR2 FQGTGA. This CDR3 region has 17 residues. V shed 5 bases and J 0 bases; nucleotides not matched to a gene: 11. CDR3 bases: TGTGCCAGCAGCCCTGATAAAGTGGGGGGGAGCACAGATACGCAGTATTTT. The encoded protein is CASSPDKVGGSTDTQYF.

The chain couples TRBV2 to TRBJ2-2; D is possibly TRBD2 (6 bases). Trimming removed 5 bases from V and 7 bases from J, with 17 bases in between. CDR1 is SNHLY, CDR2 FYNNEI, per germline. This CDR3 spans 15 amino acids. The CDR3 reads CASSFLAGSGGELFF. The CDR3 bases are TGTGCCAGCAGTTTTCTCGCGGGGAGCGGCGGGGAGCTGTTTTTT.

This sequence joins TRBV2 and TRBJ2-1, with a tentative D call TRBD2 (6 bases). The CDR3 consists of 11 residues. The ends were cut back, 2 bases at V and 12 bases at J, with 8 bases in the middle. Germline loops: CDR1 SNHLY, CDR2 FYNNEI. In nucleotides, the CDR3 is TGTGCCAGCAGTGAATGGGGAGGGCAGTTCTTC. Translation: CASSEWGGQFF. Full variable domain (outside the CDR3, taken from reference TRBV2 and TRBJ2-1): EPEVTQTPSHQVTQMGQEVILRCVPISNHLYFYWYRQILGQKVEFLVSFYNNEISEKSEIFDDQFSVERPDGSNFTLKIRSTKLEDSAMYFCASSEWGGQFFGPGTRLTVL.

The chain couples TRBV6-6 to TRBJ1-5; D perhaps matches TRBD1 (5 bases). V was trimmed by 6 bases and J by 5 bases, leaving 11 bases between them. Germline CDR1 MNHNY, CDR2 SVGAGI (reference sequence). The CDR3 is 13 amino acids. CDR3 loop: CASRERGDQPQHF. Here the CDR3 DNA reads TGTGCCAGCAGGGAAAGGGGCGATCAGCCCCAGCATTTT.

V is TRBV27 and J is TRBJ1-1; possible D gene TRBD1, 5 bases. Germline V gene data show CDR1 as MNHEY and CDR2 as SMNVEV (reference sequence). This CDR3 contains 15 residues. The V and J ends lost 6 bases and 2 bases respectively, with 16 bases between them. CDR3 in DNA: TGTGCCAGCAGCACAGGCGGGGTCCGAAACACTGAAGCTTTCTTT. Amino acid sequence: CASSTGGVRNTEAFF.

The genes are TRBV4-2 and TRBJ2-5, with D possibly TRBD2 on 6 matching bases. The J call is doubtful: the DNA matches TRBJ2-7 better. This CDR3 comprises 15 residues. Germline V CDR1 and CDR2: LGHNA, YNFKEQ. This CDR3 is CASSQGLEGIYEQYF. DNA for the CDR3: TGTGCCAGCAGCCAGGGACTGGAGGGGATCTACGAGCAGTACTTC.

V gene TRBV6-1 combines with J gene TRBJ1-4, with D possibly being TRBD1 (5 bases). The CDR3 has 16 residues. CDR1 is MNHNS and CDR2 is SASEGT in the germline V gene. Trimming stripped 4 bases from V and 4 bases from J, with 16 bases between. The DNA of the CDR3 is TGTGCCAGCAGTGCCCGCGGGGCCTGGGTTAATGAAAAACTGTTTTTT. It is translated as CASSARGAWVNEKLFF.

The chain is built from TRBV7-2 and TRBJ1-2; TRBD1 is a possible D gene (6 bases). Trimming stripped 2 bases from V and 6 bases from J, with 16 bases between. The CDR3 spans 15 residues. Germline lookup yields CDR1 SGHTA and CDR2 FQGNSA. The CDR3 reads CASSLFRVQGHGYTF. DNA for the CDR3: TGTGCCAGCAGCTTATTTAGGGTACAGGGACATGGCTACACCTTC.

About this clone: Within the sample, other DNA sequences also encode this same CDR3. The chain has TRBV5-4 and TRBJ2-2; 9 nucleotides align to TRBD2. The V segment lost 0 bases and the J segment 4 bases; nucleotides outside the gene matches: 7. There are 17 residues in the CDR3. The V gene's germline CDR1 is SGHNT and CDR2 YYREEE (reference sequence). This CDR3 reads CASSLGSRGGRTGELFF. CDR3 DNA: TGTGCCAGCAGCTTGGGCTCGCGGGGGGGCCGCACCGGGGAGCTGTTTTTT. The full variable domain, completed using reference TRBV5-4 and TRBJ2-2, is ETGVTQSPTHLIKTRGQQVTLRCSSQSGHNTVSWYQQALGQGPQFIFQYYREEENGRGNFPPRFSGLQFPNYSSELNVNALELDDSALYLCASSLGSRGGRTGELFFGEGSRLTVL.

The J gene is TRBJ2-3, the V gene TRBV7-9, with TRBD1 matching 7 bases. The CDR3 has 15 amino acids. The trim removed 5 bases at V and 2 bases at J, leaving 7 bases unmatched. CDR1 is SEHNR, CDR2 FQNEAQ, per germline (reference sequence). CDR3 sequence: CASSPGQRYTDTQYF. The CDR3 region has the DNA TGTGCCAGCAGCCCGGGACAGCGATACACAGATACGCAGTATTTT.

The chain combines TRBV2 with TRBJ1-5; possibly TRBD1 for D (6 bases). V lost 1 base and J lost 1, with 11 bases in between. The germline gives CDR1 SNHLY, CDR2 FYNNEI. The CDR3 runs to 16 residues. The CDR3: CASSEERGHSNQPQHF. In DNA form, the CDR3 reads TGTGCCAGCAGTGAAGAAAGGGGACACAGCAATCAGCCCCAGCATTTT.

The chain couples TRBV19 to TRBJ1-2, with D possibly being TRBD1 (5 bases). Trimming took off 4 bases at V and 8 bases at J, with 14 bases between the two ends. The CDR3 loop spans 13 amino acids. Looked up from germline, CDR1 is LNHDA and CDR2 is SQIVND (reference sequence). The CDR3 spells CASSRGVTLGYTF. The CDR3 nucleotides are TGTGCCAGTAGTAGGGGCGTTACTTTAGGCTACACCTTC.

The CDR3 region is CASSWGGTEAFF. CDR3 in DNA: TGTGCCAGCAGCTGGGGAGGCACTGAAGCTTTCTTT. The chain is built from TRBV7-9 and TRBJ1-1; no definite D call. V shed 4 bases and J shed 4 bases, with 7 bases lying between them. This CDR3 region has 12 residues. Germline V gene data show CDR1 as SEHNR and CDR2 as FQNEAQ (reference sequence).

This chain links TRBV5-1 with TRBJ2-1; 7 bases are shared with TRBD1. J gave up 3 bases and V 0 bases, and 0 bases lay outside the gene matches. CDR1 and CDR2 (germline): SGHRS, YFSETQ. The CDR3 is 14 amino acids. The CDR3 coding sequence is TGCGCCAGCAGCTTGGGACAGGGCTACAATGAGCAGTTCTTC. This translates into CASSLGQGYNEQFF.

This rearrangement joins TRBV5-1 to TRBJ1-6; a possible D gene is TRBD1 (5 bases). CDR1 is SGHRS and CDR2 is YFSETQ in the germline V gene. The V gene lost 0 bases and the J gene lost 4 bases, with 14 bases spanning the gap. The CDR3 extends over 17 amino acids. The CDR3 DNA is TGCGCCAGCAGCTTGGAAGGCAGGGAGGGATATAATTCACCCCTCCACTTT. Translating gives CASSLEGREGYNSPLHF.

The genes are TRBV12-5 and TRBJ1-5, with D unclear. From germline, CDR1 is LGHNT and CDR2 FRNRAP. V was pared by 3 bases and J by 7 bases, with 10 bases between. There are 13 residues in the CDR3. CDR3 sequence: CASGLGPGQPQHF. For the CDR3, the DNA is TGTGCTAGTGGTTTAGGCCCCGGGCAGCCCCAGCATTTT.

This rearrangement joins TRBV5-6 to TRBJ2-1; 12 nucleotides match TRBD1. The CDR3 loop spans 14 amino acids. Germline V gene lookup returns CDR1 SGHDT and CDR2 YYEEEE. V gave up 3 bases and J gave up 10 bases; unmatched junction bases: 5. The CDR3 loop reads CASSWGQGAREQFF. CDR3 sequence (DNA): TGTGCCAGCAGCTGGGGACAGGGGGCGCGGGAGCAGTTCTTC. The full variable domain, with the rest looked up from reference TRBV5-6 and TRBJ2-1, is DAGVTQSPTHLIKTRGQQVTLRCSPKSGHDTVSWYQQALGQGPQFIFQYYEEEERQRGNFPDRFSGHQFPNYSSELNVNALLLGDSALYLCASSWGQGAREQFFGPGTRLTVL.

This rearrangement joins TRBV18 to TRBJ2-2, with TRBD1 identical over 7 bases. The V segment lost 8 bases and the J segment 5 bases; nucleotides outside the gene matches: 8. CDR3 length equals 14 residues. Germline loops: CDR1 KGHSH, CDR2 LQKENI. The CDR3 nucleotides read TGTGCCAGCACCGGGGACAGCCGGACCGGGGAGCTGTTTTTT. It yields the protein CASTGDSRTGELFF.

The chain uses TRBV29-1 and TRBJ1-5; tentative D call: TRBD1 (5 bases). The ends were cut back, 4 bases at V and 7 bases at J, with 11 bases in the middle. This CDR3 region has 12 residues. CDR1 and CDR2 (germline): SQVTM, ANQGSEA. DNA of the CDR3: TGCAGCGTTGCGGGGGGAGGACAGCCCCAGCATTTT. Translation gives CSVAGGGQPQHF.

The chain links TRBV5-4 to TRBJ1-5; 9 bases agree with TRBD1. With 5 bases clipped from V and 7 bases from J, the junction kept 10 bases outside the gene matches. The germline V gene encodes CDR1 SGHNT and CDR2 YYREEE (reference sequence). The CDR3 has 15 amino acids. The CDR3 region is CASSPGQGKDQPQHF. The CDR3 DNA sequence: TGTGCCAGCAGTCCGGGACAGGGAAAAGACCAGCCCCAGCATTTT.

The rearrangement links TRBV27 to TRBJ2-2, with TRBD2 matching over 9 bases. Germline CDR1 MNHEY, CDR2 SMNVEV (reference sequence). The length of the CDR3 is 16 residues. V lost 6 bases to trimming and J lost 6 bases; unmatched junction nucleotides: 11. The CDR3 sequence: CASRGLAHPPSGELFF. The DNA for the CDR3 is TGTGCCAGCAGGGGACTAGCTCACCCCCCCTCCGGGGAGCTGTTTTTT.

About this clone: The junction departs from the called germline gene at one end, perhaps through a read error. The genes are TRBV19 and TRBJ1-4; D remains ambiguous. This CDR3 spans 17 amino acids. CDR1 and CDR2 (germline): LNHDA, SQIVND (reference sequence). CDR3 loop: CASSIGSMLPEEERLFF. The CDR3 coding sequence is TGTGCCAGTAGTATAGGGTCAATGTTACCAGAGGAGGAAAGACTGTTTTTT.

The chain has TRBV5-4 and TRBJ2-3, with 12 bases that match TRBD2. Trimming at V came to 3 bases and at J to 2 bases, leaving 4 bases not matched to a gene. The length of the CDR3 is 16 residues. Germline V gene data show CDR1 as SGHNT and CDR2 as YYREEE (reference sequence). CDR3 in amino acids: CASSSRTSGITDTQYF. The CDR3 DNA reads TGTGCCAGCAGCTCTAGGACTAGCGGGATCACAGATACGCAGTATTTT.